The table lists the clone carrying this T cell receptor beta chain with a count of one. This sample is part of a study of cytomegalovirus exposure and HLA in healthy donors. The primer mix had 60 Vbeta and 13 Jbeta primers. Profiling relied on immunoSEQ multiplex PCR, and the TCRdb table lists in-frame clones only, not all of them. The repertoire has under 200,000 clones, around 80% of them found once; the top ten carry roughly 5%. The sample was PBMCs. The TCR was taken from a man aged 40-49 years in good health and CMV-seronegative.

CDR3 amino acids: CASSLSSGSGQPQHF. CDR3 bases: TGCGCCAGCAGCTTGAGTTCAGGGTCCGGTCAGCCCCAGCATTTT. V and J are TRBV5-1 and TRBJ1-5, with a tentative D call TRBD1 (5 bases). The ends were cut back, 1 base at V and 6 bases at J, with 14 bases in the middle. The CDR3 has 15 amino acids. CDR1 and CDR2 (germline): SGHRS, YFSETQ.